This T cell receptor beta chain came from a study of cytomegalovirus exposure and HLA in healthy donors. In the study overall: Unique TCR beta sequences numbering some 110 million came from 150 million to 200 million T cells in an earlier analysis.

Study conclusions and caveats: The study assumed roughly uniform donor sequencing depth for presence/absence analyses.

Of note for this clone: Antigen specificity is unknown.

The CDR3 loop spans 16 amino acids. V was pared by 6 bases and J by 0 bases, with 6 bases of the junction left unmatched. Germline loops: CDR1 MDHEN, CDR2 SYDVKM. A multiplex PCR was run with 60 Vbeta primers and 13 Jbeta primers. Measured with immunoSEQ multiplex PCR; TCRdb has only the in-frame clones, and not every one. The sample comprises approximately 190,000 clones, 78% of which are singletons, and roughly 14% rests with the top ten. Specimen: PBMCs. V is TRBV28 and J is TRBJ2-7; 12 positions agree with TRBD2. The clonotype was recovered from a woman in her twenties or thirties in good health and CMV-seropositive. CDR3 sequence: CASREGTSGPSYEQYF. The CDR3 DNA sequence: TGTGCCAGCAGAGAAGGGACTAGCGGGCCCTCCTACGAGCAGTACTTC.